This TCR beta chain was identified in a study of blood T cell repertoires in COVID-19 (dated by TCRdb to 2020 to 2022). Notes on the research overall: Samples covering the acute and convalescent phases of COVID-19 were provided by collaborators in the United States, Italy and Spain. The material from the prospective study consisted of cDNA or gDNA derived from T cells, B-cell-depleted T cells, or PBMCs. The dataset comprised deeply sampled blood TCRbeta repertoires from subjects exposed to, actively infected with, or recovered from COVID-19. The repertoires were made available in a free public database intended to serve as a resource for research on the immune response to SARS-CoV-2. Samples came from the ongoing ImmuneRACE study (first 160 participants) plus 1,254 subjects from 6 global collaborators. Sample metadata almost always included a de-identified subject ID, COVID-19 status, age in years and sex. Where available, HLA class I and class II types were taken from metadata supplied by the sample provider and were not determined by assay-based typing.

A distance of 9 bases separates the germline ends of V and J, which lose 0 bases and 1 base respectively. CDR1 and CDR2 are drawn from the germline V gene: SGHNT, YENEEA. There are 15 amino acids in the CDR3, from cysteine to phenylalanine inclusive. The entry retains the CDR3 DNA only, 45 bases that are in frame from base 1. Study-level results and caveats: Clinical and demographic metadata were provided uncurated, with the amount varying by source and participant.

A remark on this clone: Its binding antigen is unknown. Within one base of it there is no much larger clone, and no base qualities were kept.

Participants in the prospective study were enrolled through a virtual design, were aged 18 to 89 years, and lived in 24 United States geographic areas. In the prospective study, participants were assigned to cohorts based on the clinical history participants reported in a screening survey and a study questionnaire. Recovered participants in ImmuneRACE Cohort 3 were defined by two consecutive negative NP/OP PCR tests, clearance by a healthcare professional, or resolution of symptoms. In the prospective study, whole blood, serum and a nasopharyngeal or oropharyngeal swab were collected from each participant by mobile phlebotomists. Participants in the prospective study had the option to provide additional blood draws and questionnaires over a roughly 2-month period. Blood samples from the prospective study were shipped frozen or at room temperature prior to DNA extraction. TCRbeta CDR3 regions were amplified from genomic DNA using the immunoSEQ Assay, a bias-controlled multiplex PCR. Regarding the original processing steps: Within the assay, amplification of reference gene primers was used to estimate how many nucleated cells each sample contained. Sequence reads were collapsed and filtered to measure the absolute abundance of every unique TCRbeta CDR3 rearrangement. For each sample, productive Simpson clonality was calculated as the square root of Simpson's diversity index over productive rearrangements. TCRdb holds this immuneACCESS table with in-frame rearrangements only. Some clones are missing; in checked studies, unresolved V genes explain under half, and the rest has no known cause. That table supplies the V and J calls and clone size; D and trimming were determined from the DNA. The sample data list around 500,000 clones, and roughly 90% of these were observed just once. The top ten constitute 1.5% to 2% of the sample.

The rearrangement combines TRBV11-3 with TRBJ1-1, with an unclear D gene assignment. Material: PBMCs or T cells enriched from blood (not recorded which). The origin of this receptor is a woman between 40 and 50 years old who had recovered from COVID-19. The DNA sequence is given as TGTGCCAGCAGCTTAGATAGGAGGTCGAACACTGAAGCTTTCTTT. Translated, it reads CASSLDRRSNTEAFF.